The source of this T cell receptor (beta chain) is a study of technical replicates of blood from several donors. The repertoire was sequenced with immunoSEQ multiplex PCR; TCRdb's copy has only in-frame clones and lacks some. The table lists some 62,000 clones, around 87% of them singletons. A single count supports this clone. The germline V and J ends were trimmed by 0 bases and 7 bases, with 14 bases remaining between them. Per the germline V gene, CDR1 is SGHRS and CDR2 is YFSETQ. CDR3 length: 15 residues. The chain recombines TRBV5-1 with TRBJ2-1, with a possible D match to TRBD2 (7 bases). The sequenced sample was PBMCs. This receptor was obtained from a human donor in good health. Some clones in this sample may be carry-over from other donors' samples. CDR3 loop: CASSLVGGGRNEQFF. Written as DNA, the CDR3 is TGCGCCAGCAGCTTGGTGGGGGGGGGCCGGAATGAGCAGTTCTTC.